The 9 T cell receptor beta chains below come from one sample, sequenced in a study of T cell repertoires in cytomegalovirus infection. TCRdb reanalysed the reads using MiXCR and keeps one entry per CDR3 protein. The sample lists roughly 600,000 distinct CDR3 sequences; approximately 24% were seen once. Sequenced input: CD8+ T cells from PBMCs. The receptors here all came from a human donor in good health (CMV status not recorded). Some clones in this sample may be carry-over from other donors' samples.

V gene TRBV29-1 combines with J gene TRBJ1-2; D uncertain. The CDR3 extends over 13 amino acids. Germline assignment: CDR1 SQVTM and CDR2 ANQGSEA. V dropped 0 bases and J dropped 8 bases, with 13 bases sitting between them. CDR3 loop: CSVEDRGDWGYTF. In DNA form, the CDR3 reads TGCAGCGTTGAAGATCGGGGAGACTGGGGCTACACCTTC.

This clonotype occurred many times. The CDR3 DNA sequence: TGTGCCAGCAGTCTTACCCCATACAATGAGCAGTTCTTC. Encoded protein: CASSLTPYNEQFF. The chain employs TRBV6-5 and TRBJ2-1, with D unresolved. V lost 5 bases and J lost 4, with 9 bases in between. CDR1 and CDR2 (germline): MNHEY, SVGAGI. CDR3 length: 13 residues.

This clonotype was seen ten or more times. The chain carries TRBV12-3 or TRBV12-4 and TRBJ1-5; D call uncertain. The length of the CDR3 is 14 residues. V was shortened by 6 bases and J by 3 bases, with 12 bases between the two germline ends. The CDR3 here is CASSLDGDNQPQHF. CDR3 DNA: TGTGCCAGCAGCCTCGACGGCGACAATCAGCCCCAGCATTTT.

As DNA, the CDR3 is TGTGCCAGCAGCTCCGCCCCGACAGGGAGGTACAATGAGCAGTTCTTC. Its protein is CASSSAPTGRYNEQFF. The rearrangement joins TRBV12-3 or TRBV12-4 to TRBJ2-1; a possible D gene is TRBD1 (7 bases). CDR3 length: 16 residues. V lost 6 bases and J 4 bases, leaving 19 bases between the germline ends.

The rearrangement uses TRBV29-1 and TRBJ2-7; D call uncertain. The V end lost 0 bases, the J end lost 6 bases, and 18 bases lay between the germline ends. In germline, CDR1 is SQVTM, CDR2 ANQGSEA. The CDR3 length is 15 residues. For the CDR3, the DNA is TGCAGCGTTGAAGAAGTAAGCAGCTTTCTTGGCGAGCAGTACTTC. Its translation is CSVEEVSSFLGEQYF.

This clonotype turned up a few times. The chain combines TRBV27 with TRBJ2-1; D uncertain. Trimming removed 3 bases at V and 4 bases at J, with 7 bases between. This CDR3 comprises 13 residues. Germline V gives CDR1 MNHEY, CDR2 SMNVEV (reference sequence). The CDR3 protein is CASSFGNYNEQFF. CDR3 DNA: TGTGCCAGCAGTTTTGGAAATTACAATGAGCAGTTCTTC.

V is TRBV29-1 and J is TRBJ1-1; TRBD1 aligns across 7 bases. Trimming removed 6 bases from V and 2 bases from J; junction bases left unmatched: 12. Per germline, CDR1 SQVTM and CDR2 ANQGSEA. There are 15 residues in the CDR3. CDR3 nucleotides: TGCAGCGTATGGACAGGCGCTTACTTCAACACTGAAGCTTTCTTT. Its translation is CSVWTGAYFNTEAFF.

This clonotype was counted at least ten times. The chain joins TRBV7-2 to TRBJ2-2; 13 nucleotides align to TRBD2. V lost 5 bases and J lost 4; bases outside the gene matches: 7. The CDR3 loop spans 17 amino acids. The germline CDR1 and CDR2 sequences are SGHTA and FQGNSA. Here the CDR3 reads CASSTRLAGGPTGELFF. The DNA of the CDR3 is TGTGCCAGCAGCACCAGACTAGCGGGGGGCCCCACCGGGGAGCTGTTTTTT. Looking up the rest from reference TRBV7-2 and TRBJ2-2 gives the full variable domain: GAGVSQSPSNKVTEKGKDVELRCDPISGHTALYWYRQSLGQGLEFLIYFQGNSAPDKSGLPSDRFSAERTGGSVSTLTIQRTQQEDSAVYLCASSTRLAGGPTGELFFGEGSRLTVL.

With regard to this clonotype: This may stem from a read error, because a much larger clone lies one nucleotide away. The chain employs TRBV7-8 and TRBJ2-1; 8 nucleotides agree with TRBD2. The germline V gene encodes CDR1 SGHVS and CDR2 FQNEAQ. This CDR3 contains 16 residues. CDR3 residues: CTSSLFSGGAYNEQFF. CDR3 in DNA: TGTACCAGCAGCTTATTCAGCGGGGGAGCATACAATGAGCAGTTCTTC.